This T cell receptor (beta chain) was recovered during a study of blood T cells in healthy people across ages. The authors ran a second PCR of about 7 to 12 cycles using a sample-barcoded 5' primer and a J-beta primer mix. From the 5' RACE reads, TCRdb called clonotypes with MiXCR, one entry per CDR3 protein. The sample lists fewer than 2,000,000 distinct CDR3 sequences, roughly a third occurring once. Comment on this clonotype: Germline is not matched at one junction end, which may reflect a read error.

The CDR3 runs 14 residues. The germline V gene has CDR1 SEHNR and CDR2 FQNEAQ (reference sequence). The source material was blood. V gene TRBV7-9 combines with J gene TRBJ2-7; TRBD1 agrees at 7 bases. The receptor was derived from a woman aged 30 to 39 in good health. The CDR3, as DNA: TGTACCAGCAGCCAAGACAGGGCTCTACAGGAGCAGTACTTC. This sequence encodes CTSSQDRALQEQYF.